A single sample gave rise to the 2 T cell receptor beta chains below, sequenced in a study of blood T cell repertoires in COVID-19. Profiling relied on immunoSEQ multiplex PCR, and the TCRdb table lists in-frame clones only, not all of them. The top ten clones hold 35% of a sample with some 16,000 clones, 80% to 90% of them seen once. Material: peripheral blood. The source is a man in his 70s in a cohort sampled during active COVID-19.

V and J are TRBV3-1 (or the pseudogene TRBV3-2) and TRBJ2-7; D is perhaps TRBD2 (5 bases). CDR1 and CDR2 (germline): LGHDT, YNNKEL (reference sequence). The CDR3 is 15 amino acids. V lost 0 bases, J lost 0 bases, and 9 bases lay in between. The CDR3 reads CASSQEGRGSYEQYF. The DNA for the CDR3 is TGTGCCAGCAGCCAAGAGGGTCGGGGCTCCTACGAGCAGTACTTC.

In DNA form, the CDR3 reads TGTGCCAGCAGTTACTCGAACAGTAACTATGGCTACACCTTC. Residues: CASSYSNSNYGYTF. The chain employs TRBV6-5 and TRBJ1-2; no definite D call. This CDR3 contains 14 residues. Germline V gives CDR1 MNHEY, CDR2 SVGAGI. With 0 bases removed from V and 1 base from J, the gap between germline ends came to 6 bases.